Presented here are 4 T cell receptor beta chains from one specimen sequenced in a study of blood T cell repertoires in COVID-19. TCRdb's copy holds only in-frame clones and misses some; the assay was immunoSEQ multiplex PCR. The profile shows approximately 120,000 clones, approximately 90% of them singletons. The sample consisted of peripheral blood. The receptors were gathered from a human donor with acute or convalescent COVID-19. The donor label of this sample is uncertain.

The chain has TRBV30 and TRBJ2-3, with a possible D match to TRBD2 (6 bases). Germline V gene lookup returns CDR1 GTSNPN and CDR2 SVGIG (reference sequence). There are 15 residues in the CDR3. V dropped 3 bases and J dropped 3 bases, with 16 bases sitting between them. This CDR3 is CAWRRRGAGTDTQYF. Written as DNA, the CDR3 is TGTGCCTGGAGGAGGAGGGGCGCGGGGACAGATACGCAGTATTTT.

Comments on this clone: Sequence at one end of the junction differs from germline and may be a read error. The chain carries TRBV4-3 and TRBJ2-3; TRBD2 aligns across 9 bases. From germline, CDR1 is LGHNA and CDR2 YSLEER. This CDR3 region has 17 residues. The CDR3 region has the DNA TGCGCCAGCAGCCAAGATTCAGCCGGGACTAGCAAAGATACGCAGTATTTT. This encodes CASSQDSAGTSKDTQYF.

The chain uses TRBV7-2 and TRBJ1-5; 9 bases map to TRBD1. V was clipped by 4 bases and J by 1 base; unmatched bases: 5. CDR3 length equals 16 residues. Germline CDR1 and CDR2: SGHTA and FQGNSA. The CDR3 sequence: CASSSTGGWSNQPQHF. CDR3 DNA sequence: TGTGCCAGCAGCTCTACAGGGGGCTGGAGCAATCAGCCCCAGCATTTT. The full variable domain, its missing parts supplied by reference TRBV7-2 and TRBJ1-5, is GAGVSQSPSNKVTEKGKDVELRCDPISGHTALYWYRQSLGQGLEFLIYFQGNSAPDKSGLPSDRFSAERTGGSVSTLTIQRTQQEDSAVYLCASSSTGGWSNQPQHFGDGTRLSIL.

This chain joins TRBV10-3 and TRBJ2-7; D may be TRBD1 (5 bases). This CDR3 has 15 residues. Trimming shortened V by 9 bases and J by 0 bases, and 18 bases separated the two germline ends. Germline CDR1 is ENHRY and CDR2 is SYGVKD. The CDR3 nucleotides are TGTGCCATTCGACAGCAGCAAGAAAACTCCTACGAGCAGTACTTC. It is translated as CAIRQQQENSYEQYF.